This TCR beta chain came from a study of blood T cell repertoires in COVID-19 (dated by TCRdb to the early 2020s). With regard to the full study: Collaborator samples came from the United States, Italy and Spain and covered acute and convalescent phases of COVID-19. The prospective study material was composed of cDNA or gDNA derived from T cells, B-cell-depleted T cells, or PBMCs. Deeply sampled blood TCRbeta repertoires from subjects exposed to, actively infected with, or recovered from COVID-19 were included in the dataset. The repertoires were released in a freely available public database meant as a resource for research on the immune response to SARS-CoV-2. Samples came from the ongoing ImmuneRACE study (first 160 participants) plus 1,254 subjects from 6 global collaborators. Nearly every sample came with metadata listing a de-identified subject ID, COVID-19 status, age in years and sex. Where available, HLA class I and class II types were obtained from metadata supplied by the sample provider rather than from assay-based typing. The full study reports these points: The quantity of clinical and demographic metadata differed by source and by participant and was supplied without curation.

Enrolling through a virtual design, the prospective study's participants ranged in age from roughly 18 to 100 years and lived across 20 to 30 United States geographic areas. In the prospective study, participants were assigned to cohorts based on the clinical history participants reported in a screening survey and a study questionnaire. In the prospective study, whole blood, serum and a nasopharyngeal or oropharyngeal swab were collected from each participant by mobile phlebotomists. Participants in the prospective study had the option to provide additional blood draws and questionnaires over a roughly 2-month period. Prospective study blood samples were shipped either frozen or at room temperature before DNA extraction. From cysteine to phenylalanine, the CDR3 is 15 amino acids long. The DNA shown is the 45-base CDR3, in frame from base 1. In the germline V gene, CDR1 corresponds to KGHSH and CDR2 to LQKENI. V loses 6 bases, J loses 1 base, and the germline ends lie 15 bases apart.

A word on this clone: It lacks a known antigen. No qualities accompany the bases; no much larger clone lies one base away.

TCRbeta CDR3 regions were amplified from genomic DNA using the immunoSEQ Assay, a bias-controlled multiplex PCR. As for the authors' bioinformatics: Within the assay, amplification of reference gene primers was used to estimate how many nucleated cells each sample contained. To quantify the absolute abundance of each unique TCRbeta CDR3 rearrangement, sequence reads were collapsed and filtered. For each sample, productive Simpson clonality was calculated as the square root of Simpson's diversity index over productive rearrangements. TCRdb mirrors the immuneACCESS table, restricted to in-frame sequences. Some clones are absent from its copies; in checked studies, under half trace to an unresolved V gene, and the reason for the others is unknown. The DNA was the basis for D and trimming; V, J and clone size are from that table. Here the sample has some 200,000 clones; roughly 80% occur a single time. The ten most abundant clones make up about 5.5% of the sample.

The sequence links TRBV18 to TRBJ2-5, and perhaps TRBD1 as D gene, on 5 matching bases. Sample: PBMCs or T cells enriched from blood (not recorded which). The clonotype comes from a woman aged 60 to 75 with acute COVID-19. The CDR3 has the sequence CASSQGRDRQETQYF. The nucleotides read TGTGCCAGCTCGCAGGGTCGAGACCGCCAAGAGACCCAGTACTTC.